This entry lists 14 T cell receptor beta chains sequenced from one sample in a study of blood T cell repertoires in COVID-19. Generated by immunoSEQ multiplex PCR, the TCRdb table keeps only in-frame clones and is missing some. This table has under 50,000 clones, 70% to 90% appearing once. The sample was peripheral blood. The receptors originated from a man in his fifties or sixties with COVID-19, enrolled during active disease.

The genes are TRBV5-6 and TRBJ1-5; maybe TRBD1 (6 bases). Per germline, CDR1 SGHDT and CDR2 YYEEEE. The V and J ends lost 4 bases and 6 bases respectively, with 17 bases between them. This CDR3 comprises 15 residues. The CDR3 sequence: CASSLTSSQGQPQHF. The CDR3 DNA reads as TGTGCCAGCAGCCTCACTTCTTCACAGGGTCAGCCCCAGCATTTT. Full variable domain (remainder filled in from reference TRBV5-6 and TRBJ1-5): DAGVTQSPTHLIKTRGQQVTLRCSPKSGHDTVSWYQQALGQGPQFIFQYYEEEERQRGNFPDRFSGHQFPNYSSELNVNALLLGDSALYLCASSLTSSQGQPQHFGDGTRLSIL.

The chain recombines TRBV5-1 with TRBJ2-2; D not resolved. Between the trimmed V and J ends, which lost 5 bases and 5 bases, there was a span of 4 bases. The CDR3 loop spans 11 amino acids. CDR1 is SGHRS, CDR2 YFSETQ, per germline. For the CDR3, the DNA is TGCGCCAGCAGGGAGACCGGGGAGCTGTTTTTT. Amino acid sequence: CASRETGELFF.

The chain carries TRBV30 and TRBJ2-7, with TRBD2 matching 7 bases. The germline gives CDR1 GTSNPN, CDR2 SVGIG (reference sequence). V lost 3 bases and J lost 6; bases outside the gene matches: 8. The CDR3 is 13 residues long. As DNA, the CDR3 is TGTGCCTGGAGGGGGGGGACCCTCGGCGAGCAGTACTTC. Translation gives CAWRGGTLGEQYF. Full variable domain (rest looked up from reference TRBV30 and TRBJ2-7): SQTIHQWPATLVQPVGSPLSLECTVEGTSNPNLYWYRQAAGRGLQLLFYSVGIGQISSEVPQNLSASRPQDRQFILSSKKLLLSDSGFYLCAWRGGTLGEQYFGPGTRLTVT.

The V call is TRBV11-3, the J call TRBJ2-7; 9 nucleotides line up with TRBD2. CDR1 and CDR2 from the germline V gene are SGHNT and YENEEA. The ends lost 5 bases at V and 2 bases at J; junction bases unmatched: 7. The CDR3 consists of 15 residues. The CDR3 bases are TGTGCCAGCAGCCGCTCCGGGACTAGCACCTACGAGCAGTACTTC. Residues: CASSRSGTSTYEQYF.

CDR3 residues: CASSLSMAGRQETQYF. The CDR3 DNA reads TGCGCCAGCAGCTTGAGTATGGCAGGCCGCCAAGAGACCCAGTACTTC. The chain combines TRBV5-1 with TRBJ2-5; D is uncertain. The CDR3 loop spans 16 amino acids. V was shortened by 1 base and J by 1 base, with 14 bases between the two germline ends. Germline V CDR1 and CDR2: SGHRS, YFSETQ. The whole variable domain, remainder taken from reference TRBV5-1 and TRBJ2-5, is KAGVTQTPRYLIKTRGQQVTLSCSPISGHRSVSWYQQTPGQGLQFLFEYFSETQRNKGNFPGRFSGRQFSNSRSEMNVSTLELGDSALYLCASSLSMAGRQETQYFGPGTRLLVL.

The chain carries TRBV15 and TRBJ2-2; 8 bases are a match to TRBD1. The CDR3 sequence is 15 residues long. Germline assignment: CDR1 LNHNV and CDR2 YYDKDF (reference sequence). V lost 3 bases and J lost 3; bases outside the gene matches: 3. In DNA form, the CDR3 reads TGTGCCACCAGCAGTTACAGGGGGTACACCGGGGAGCTGTTTTTT. This gives the protein CATSSYRGYTGELFF.

The V call is TRBV2, the J call TRBJ2-3; TRBD1 might be the D (5 bases). Deletions cut 11 bases from V and 2 bases from J, with 14 bases between. CDR1 is SNHLY and CDR2 is FYNNEI in the germline V gene. This CDR3 contains 13 residues. In DNA form, the CDR3 reads TGTGCCTGCGCCAGTGGGGCCACAGATACGCAGTATTTT. Protein: CACASGATDTQYF.

The rearrangement links TRBV10-3 to TRBJ2-7; maybe TRBD2 (5 bases). The CDR3 is 19 amino acids. Trimming took off 0 bases at V and 3 bases at J, with 24 bases between the two ends. CDR1 and CDR2 (germline): ENHRY, SYGVKD. CDR3 sequence: CAISESDPVVRTEVYEQYF. Written as DNA, the CDR3 is TGTGCCATCAGTGAGTCGGACCCTGTAGTAAGGACTGAGGTCTACGAGCAGTACTTC.

The rearrangement joins TRBV24-1 to TRBJ2-3; TRBD2 might be the D (6 bases). Per the germline V gene, CDR1 is KGHDR and CDR2 is SFDVKD. With 4 bases removed from V and 1 base from J, the gap between germline ends came to 8 bases. CDR3 size: 14 residues. The CDR3: CATSEEGRTDTQYF. DNA for the CDR3: TGTGCCACCAGTGAGGAGGGACGCACAGATACGCAGTATTTT.

The chain carries TRBV9 and TRBJ1-1; D not resolved. Trimming removed 0 bases at V and 1 base at J, with 7 bases between. Germline V gene sequence: CDR1 SGDLS, CDR2 YYNGEE. This CDR3 is 14 amino acids long. The CDR3 sequence: CASSVEEGNTEAFF. The CDR3, as DNA: TGTGCCAGCAGCGTAGAGGAGGGGAACACTGAAGCTTTCTTT.

The genes are TRBV18 and TRBJ1-5; D may be TRBD1 (6 bases). Germline V gene data show CDR1 as KGHSH and CDR2 as LQKENI. The CDR3 contains 13 residues. The V end lost 8 bases, the J end lost 4 bases, and 12 bases lay between the germline ends. This CDR3 is CASRGGRNQPQHF. Here the CDR3 DNA reads TGTGCCAGCCGAGGGGGACGGAATCAGCCCCAGCATTTT.

CDR3 sequence reads: CASSQGAWTANTGELFF. CDR3 coding DNA: TGCGCCAGCAGCCAAGGGGCGTGGACAGCGAACACCGGGGAGCTGTTTTTT. The chain couples TRBV4-3 to TRBJ2-2; tentative D call: TRBD1 (6 bases). Trimming removed 1 base at V and 0 bases at J, with 12 bases between. This CDR3 has 17 amino acids. The V gene's germline CDR1 is LGHNA and CDR2 YSLEER.

The chain is built from TRBV7-9 and TRBJ1-1; D may be TRBD1 (6 bases). This CDR3 is built from 12 residues. Germline CDR1 is SEHNR and CDR2 is FQNEAQ (reference sequence). Trimming removed 7 bases from V and 6 bases from J, with 12 bases in between. In DNA form, the CDR3 reads TGTGCCAGCATCGCTAGGGGGTCTGAAGCTTTCTTT. Its protein product is CASIARGSEAFF.

The rearrangement links TRBV15 to TRBJ2-2; TRBD2 is a possible D gene (7 bases). The V end was cut by 8 bases, the J end by 7 bases, with 14 bases between. CDR3 length: 13 amino acids. Germline CDR1 is LNHNV and CDR2 is YYDKDF (reference sequence). The CDR3 loop reads CATQWGGGGELFF. The CDR3 bases are TGTGCCACCCAGTGGGGGGGCGGCGGGGAGCTGTTTTTT.